This T cell receptor beta chain was profiled in a study of response to subunit inactivated influenza vaccine. Study results and caveats: Authors suggested seasonal influenza vaccinations each recruit few new T cells.

Germline V gene data show CDR1 as MNHEY and CDR2 as SVGEGT. The V end lost 8 bases, the J end lost 0 bases, and 10 bases lay between the germline ends. The CDR3 has 13 residues. TCRdb itself ran the RT-PCR reads through MiXCR, one entry per CDR3 protein. Among hundreds of thousands of distinct CDR3 sequences listed, over 9.5% were seen once. This clonotype was seen a handful of times. Its target is unknown. This chain joins TRBV6-2 or TRBV6-3 and TRBJ1-1; no firm D call. Sequenced here: PBMCs from blood, sampled 45 days after vaccination. The sequence was obtained from a man aged 45-65 years who received an inactivated influenza vaccine. DNA of the CDR3: TGTGCCAGCGGGCTGTCTATGAACACTGAAGCTTTCTTT. It yields the protein CASGLSMNTEAFF.